This T cell receptor beta chain appears in the sequencing data of a study of cytomegalovirus exposure and HLA in healthy donors. Findings and caveats of the study: In a later analysis, common viral pathogens appeared linked to several of the most significant clusters. Looking again later, the authors saw that most CMV-associated TCR beta chains seemed HLA-restricted. About 87% or about 30% of the time was how often most TCR beta V segments were productive, according to an earlier analysis.

This CDR3 has 14 amino acids. The germline gives CDR1 MGHRA, CDR2 YSYEKL. Trimming pared 4 bases from V and 3 bases from J, leaving 11 bases between. A word on this clone: Its antigen is not identified.

Sampled while nominally healthy, donors likely had unrecorded immune exposures. PCR was performed using 60 Vbeta and 13 Jbeta primers. Sequenced by immunoSEQ multiplex PCR; TCRdb stores in-frame clones only, minus some. The sample shows roughly 100,000 clones, roughly 80% of them seen only once. The chain is built from TRBV4-1 and TRBJ2-3, with D uncertain. Sequenced input: PBMCs. The origin of this receptor is a man aged 50-60 years in good health and CMV-seronegative. In DNA form, the CDR3 reads TGCGCCAGCAGCCCTACCACTTCAACAGATACGCAGTATTTT. Translating it yields CASSPTTSTDTQYF.